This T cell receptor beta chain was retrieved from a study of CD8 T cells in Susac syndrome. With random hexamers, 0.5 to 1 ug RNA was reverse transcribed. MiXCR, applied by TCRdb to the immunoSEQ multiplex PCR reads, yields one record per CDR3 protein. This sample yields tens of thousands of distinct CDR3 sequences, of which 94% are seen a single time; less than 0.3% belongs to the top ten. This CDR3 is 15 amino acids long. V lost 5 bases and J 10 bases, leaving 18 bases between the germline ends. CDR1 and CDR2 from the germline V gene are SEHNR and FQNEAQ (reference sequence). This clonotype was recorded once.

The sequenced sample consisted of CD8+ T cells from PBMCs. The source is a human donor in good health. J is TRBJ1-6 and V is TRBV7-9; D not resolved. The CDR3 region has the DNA TGTGCCAGCAGCAGTATTAGCCAGGTTTGGTCACCCCTCCACTTT. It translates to CASSSISQVWSPLHF.